The 25 T cell receptor beta chains presented below share a single source sample, sequenced in a study of blood T cell repertoires in COVID-19 (dated by TCRdb to the early 2020s). The library was obtained by the immunoSEQ multiplex PCR assay. Sourced from immuneACCESS, this table was stored by TCRdb with only in-frame sequences that have V and J called. A share of the clones is absent; for the studies checked, an unresolved V gene accounts for under half, and the remainder has no known explanation. The table for this sample lists around 310,000 clones; 90% of them were counted only once. About 1% of the sample lies in the top ten. The sequencing input was peripheral blood. The receptors were sampled from a woman aged 40 to 50 with COVID-19, enrolled during active disease.

This clone has a handful of counts. The CDR3 DNA sequence: TGTGCCAGCAGTTCCGGGACAGGGTCCACAGATACGCAGTATTTT. It codes for CASSSGTGSTDTQYF. The chain uses TRBV6-2 or TRBV6-3 and TRBJ2-3, with 9 bases identical to TRBD1. The V and J ends lost 4 bases and 2 bases, in that order; junction bases with no gene match: 4. Germline V lookup: CDR1 MNHEY, CDR2 SVGEGT. CDR3 size: 15 residues.

In this sample, this clone turned up once. The chain carries TRBV7-2 and TRBJ2-7; no reliable D call. Per the germline V gene, CDR1 is SGHTA and CDR2 is FQGNSA. The CDR3 consists of 16 residues. Trimming stripped 5 bases from V and 0 bases from J, with 17 bases between. The CDR3 is CASSTPGRSLSYEQYF. The CDR3 region has the DNA TGTGCCAGCAGCACACCTGGCAGGTCGCTCTCCTACGAGCAGTACTTC.

In DNA, the CDR3 is TGTGCCAGCAGCACGCCGGGAAGGGGGAATAAAAAACTGTTTTTT. It codes for CASSTPGRGNKKLFF. V usage is TRBV11-2 and J usage is TRBJ1-4; weak D call: TRBD1 (6 bases). CDR3 length: 15 amino acids. Trimming left V 5 bases short and J 9 bases short, with 19 bases between. In germline, CDR1 is SGHAT, CDR2 FQNNGV.

This clone was detected once. The chain uses TRBV7-9 and TRBJ2-6, with D possibly being TRBD2 (7 bases). Germline CDR1 is SEHNR and CDR2 is FQNEAQ (reference sequence). The CDR3 consists of 19 residues. V was trimmed by 5 bases and J by 0 bases, leaving 20 bases between them. The chain's CDR3 is CASSPRGGHINSGANVLTF. The CDR3 region has the DNA TGTGCCAGCAGCCCGAGGGGGGGACACATAAACTCTGGGGCCAACGTCCTGACTTTC.

This clone was detected ten times or more. The rearrangement uses TRBV2 and TRBJ1-2, with D hard to call. The CDR3 is 13 residues long. Trimming took off 3 bases at V and 4 bases at J, with 9 bases between the two ends. CDR1 and CDR2 from the germline V gene are SNHLY and FYNNEI. CDR3 DNA: TGTGCCAGCAGTGACTCAGCAGGCTATGGCTACACCTTC. It encodes CASSDSAGYGYTF.

The chain recombines TRBV9 with TRBJ2-1, with a possible D match to TRBD2 (6 bases). V lost 4 bases, J lost 2 bases, and 13 bases lay in between. The germline V gene encodes CDR1 SGDLS and CDR2 YYNGEE. CDR3 length: 15 amino acids. The chain's CDR3 is CASSLSGRTYNEQFF. In nucleotides, the CDR3 is TGTGCCAGCAGCCTTAGCGGAAGGACCTACAATGAGCAGTTCTTC.

This chain links TRBV7-2 with TRBJ2-1; 11 nucleotides agree with TRBD2. CDR1 and CDR2 (germline): SGHTA, FQGNSA. The J segment lost 14 bases and the V segment lost 5 bases, leaving 8 bases of the junction unmatched. CDR3 length: 13 amino acids. This chain's CDR3 is CASSPGTSGLEFF. As DNA, the CDR3 is TGTGCCAGCAGCCCCGGGACTAGCGGTTTGGAGTTCTTC.

This CDR3 is CASSFPSGPQHF. CDR3 coding DNA: TGTGCCAGCAGTTTTCCGTCGGGGCCCCAGCATTTT. This chain uses TRBV28 with TRBJ1-5; D gene ambiguous. The CDR3 extends over 12 amino acids. CDR1 is MDHEN, CDR2 SYDVKM, per germline. V lost 3 bases to trimming and J lost 9 bases, with 9 bases between them.

This chain links TRBV28 with TRBJ1-6; D unclear. The germline V gene encodes CDR1 MDHEN and CDR2 SYDVKM. The CDR3 is made up of 15 amino acids. Trimming cost V 6 bases and J 2 bases, with 11 bases left between them. CDR3 nucleotide sequence: TGTGCCAGCAGGGGCAGTCGGACCTATAATTCACCCCTCCACTTT. Translated: CASRGSRTYNSPLHF.

The chain carries TRBV18 and TRBJ1-2; D perhaps matches TRBD1 (6 bases). From germline, CDR1 is KGHSH and CDR2 LQKENI. CDR3 length equals 16 residues. The ends were cut back, 3 bases at V and 0 bases at J, with 14 bases in the middle. As DNA, the CDR3 is TGTGCCAGCTCACCCAACCCAGGGGAAGCTAACTATGGCTACACCTTC. Translation: CASSPNPGEANYGYTF.

This clone appeared a few times. J is TRBJ1-2 and V is TRBV28; TRBD1 aligns across 7 bases. The CDR3 covers 15 residues. V lost 5 bases and J lost 2; bases outside the gene matches: 8. CDR1 is MDHEN and CDR2 is SYDVKM in the germline V gene. The CDR3 DNA follows: TGTGCCAGCAGTCCTTACAGGGGTTGGAACTATGGCTACACCTTC. Amino acids: CASSPYRGWNYGYTF.

The chain recombines TRBV7-2 with TRBJ2-5; the match to TRBD1 covers 8 bases. The CDR3 runs 14 residues. In germline, CDR1 is SGHTA, CDR2 FQGNSA. Trimming removed 5 bases from V and 5 bases from J; junction bases left unmatched: 7. The DNA for the CDR3 is TGTGCCAGCAGCCGGACAGGGAGCGGTGAGACCCAGTACTTC. Protein product: CASSRTGSGETQYF.

This clone was seen at least ten times. The genes are TRBV19 and TRBJ2-7; D not resolved. There are 16 residues in the CDR3. Germline CDR1 and CDR2: LNHDA and SQIVND (reference sequence). V lost 3 bases, J lost 3 bases, and 18 bases lay in between. The CDR3 spells CASSIPSTGLDYEQYF. The CDR3 DNA reads TGTGCCAGTAGTATCCCATCGACGGGTTTGGACTACGAGCAGTACTTC.

A few counts support this clone. The chain joins TRBV14 to TRBJ1-6; D might be TRBD1 (5 bases). V was shortened by 3 bases and J by 7 bases, with 10 bases between the two germline ends. This CDR3 has 14 amino acids. Per germline, CDR1 SGHDN and CDR2 FVKESK. In nucleotides, the CDR3 is TGTGCCAGCAGCCACGGGGGACGGAATTCACCCCTCCACTTT. This codes for CASSHGGRNSPLHF. Supplemented by reference TRBV14 and TRBJ1-6, the full variable domain reads EAGVTQFPSHSVIEKGQTVTLRCDPISGHDNLYWYRRVMGKEIKFLLHFVKESKQDESGMPNNRFLAERTGGTYSTLKVQPAELEDSGVYFCASSHGGRNSPLHFGNGTRLTVT.

J is TRBJ1-4 and V is TRBV14, with D perhaps TRBD1 (5 bases). V was pared by 6 bases and J by 8 bases, with 25 bases between. CDR1 and CDR2 (germline): SGHDN, FVKESK. The CDR3 contains 17 residues. In DNA form, the CDR3 reads TGTGCCAGCAGGCCCGGGGCCTCCCAGCGGGGAAGCGAAAAACTGTTTTTT. Protein sequence: CASRPGASQRGSEKLFF.

This chain joins TRBV3-1 (or the pseudogene TRBV3-2) and TRBJ2-2, with 8 positions matching TRBD2. The CDR3 runs 17 residues. Germline trimming cut 6 bases from V and 2 bases from J; bases unmatched to any gene: 11. Germline CDR1 reads LGHDT; CDR2 reads YNNKEL (reference sequence). For the CDR3, the DNA is TGTGCCAGCAGTCCTCGGGGGGGCCCGGGAAACACCGGGGAGCTGTTTTTT. Amino acid sequence: CASSPRGGPGNTGELFF.

V is TRBV28 and J is TRBJ2-7, with 14 bases identical to TRBD2. The germline gives CDR1 MDHEN, CDR2 SYDVKM. Trimming cost V 6 bases and J 4 bases; bases outside gene matches: 5. The CDR3 is 15 amino acids. CDR3 in DNA: TGTGCCAGCAGGGGGACTAGCGGGGGTAGGTACGAGCAGTACTTC. It codes for CASRGTSGGRYEQYF.

The chain links TRBV6-4 to TRBJ1-2; D might be TRBD1 (6 bases). The CDR3 is made up of 14 amino acids. V dropped 2 bases and J dropped 8 bases, with 15 bases sitting between them. The germline V gene has CDR1 MRHNA and CDR2 SNTAGT. The CDR3 reads CASSDRDGGRGYTF. CDR3 nucleotide sequence: TGTGCCAGCAGTGACCGTGATGGGGGCCGCGGCTACACCTTC.

V is TRBV19 and J is TRBJ2-3; D might be TRBD1 (7 bases). Per the germline V gene, CDR1 is LNHDA and CDR2 is SQIVND (reference sequence). This CDR3 region has 14 residues. The V and J ends lost 10 bases and 0 bases respectively, with 14 bases between them. This chain's CDR3 is CATRGATSTDTQYF. The CDR3 coding sequence is TGTGCCACCAGGGGGGCAACTAGCACAGATACGCAGTATTTT.

This rearrangement joins TRBV5-5 to TRBJ1-5; D is possibly TRBD1 (6 bases). Germline V gene lookup returns CDR1 SGHKS and CDR2 YYEKEE (reference sequence). V shed 4 bases and J shed 6 bases, with 14 bases lying between them. This CDR3 region has 14 residues. CDR3 sequence (DNA): TGTGCCAGCAGCGCCACAGGGTTAGGTCAGCCCCAGCATTTT. It codes for CASSATGLGQPQHF.

V gene TRBV7-3 combines with J gene TRBJ2-2; D may be TRBD2 (6 bases). Trimming removed 4 bases at V and 5 bases at J, with 14 bases between. Germline-derived CDR1 and CDR2 are SGHTA and FQGTGA. CDR3 length: 15 residues. The DNA of the CDR3 is TGTGCCAGCAGCTACCTGGGGAGGCCTACCGGGGAGCTGTTTTTT. It encodes CASSYLGRPTGELFF.

This clone was counted between two and nine times. This chain links TRBV15 with TRBJ1-6, with unresolved D. Germline loops: CDR1 LNHNV, CDR2 YYDKDF (reference sequence). V lost 3 bases to trimming and J lost 13 bases, with 10 bases between them. The CDR3 is made up of 12 amino acids. CDR3 sequence (DNA): TGTGCCACCAGCAGCCCAGGCTGGCCCCTCCACTTT. Its protein product is CATSSPGWPLHF.

The chain employs TRBV5-4 and TRBJ2-4; D not resolved. This CDR3 is built from 15 residues. Germline CDR1 is SGHNT and CDR2 is YYREEE (reference sequence). Trimming pared 4 bases from V and 3 bases from J, leaving 14 bases between. CDR3 bases: TGTGCCAGCAGCCTCGAGGCGGTAGGCAAAAACATTCAGTACTTC. As protein: CASSLEAVGKNIQYF.

This sequence joins TRBV11-2 and TRBJ2-5; D gene unclear. CDR3 length: 15 amino acids. Trimming took off 2 bases at V and 1 base at J, with 11 bases between the two ends. Germline V gene data show CDR1 as SGHAT and CDR2 as FQNNGV. CDR3 protein: CASSLSRSLQETQYF. The CDR3 DNA reads as TGTGCCAGCAGCTTAAGTCGGTCCCTCCAAGAGACCCAGTACTTC.

This chain uses TRBV5-6 with TRBJ1-2; D unclear. The CDR3 sequence is 14 residues long. CDR1 and CDR2 (germline): SGHDT, YYEEEE. V gave up 3 bases and J gave up 2 bases, with 11 bases separating them. CDR3 loop: CASSYLGKNYGYTF. In DNA form, the CDR3 reads TGTGCCAGCAGCTACCTTGGCAAGAACTATGGCTACACCTTC. Full variable domain (outside the CDR3, taken from reference TRBV5-6 and TRBJ1-2): DAGVTQSPTHLIKTRGQQVTLRCSPKSGHDTVSWYQQALGQGPQFIFQYYEEEERQRGNFPDRFSGHQFPNYSSELNVNALLLGDSALYLCASSYLGKNYGYTFGSGTRLTVV.